This T cell receptor beta chain was recovered during a study of T cells in Graves' hyperthyroidism and ophthalmopathy. Study summary: Peripheral blood collection took place at initial diagnosis, before any treatment.

The authors took PBMCs from 10 ml fresh peripheral blood. Germline V gene lookup returns CDR1 DFQATT and CDR2 SNEGSKA (reference sequence). V gave up 3 bases and J gave up 6 bases; unmatched junction bases: 8. The CDR3 is 15 residues long. Study findings and constraints: In the blood, most expanded thyroid clonotypes above 0.001 appeared as well. Before onset, ophthalmopathy was predicted by the model a median 6.5 months earlier.

A note on this clonotype: Its antigen is undetermined.

What was amplified from RNA transcripts were TCR beta CDR3 regions. When the TCR CDR3 underwent first-round RT-PCR, the HTBI primer set was used. A single record per CDR3 protein comes from TCRdb applying MiXCR to the multiplex PCR reads. The sample lists about 400,000 distinct CDR3 sequences; under 15% were seen once. The V gene is TRBV20-1, the J gene TRBJ2-1; 10 bases line up with TRBD1. The TCR comes from a woman younger than 45 with Graves' hyperthyroidism. Input material: blood. The DNA for the CDR3 is TGCAGTGCTAGGGCCGGGACAGGGGAACGCAATGAGCAGTTCTTC. As protein: CSARAGTGERNEQFF.